Below, 10 T cell receptor beta chains from the same sample are listed, as sequenced in a study of T cell responses to AZD1222 COVID-19 vaccine. Sequencing used immunoSEQ multiplex PCR; TCRdb keeps in-frame clones, though not all of them. The sample holds more than 95,000 clones, about 87% seen once. Material: peripheral blood, obtained on day 0 of AZD1222 vaccination. These receptors originate from an adult in good health.

The rearrangement links TRBV6-5 to TRBJ2-4; D is unresolved. Trimming stripped 0 bases from V and 0 bases from J, with 6 bases between. The CDR3 is made up of 15 amino acids. From germline, CDR1 is MNHEY and CDR2 SVGAGI. CDR3 loop: CASSYSEIAKNIQYF. The CDR3 DNA is TGTGCCAGCAGTTACTCGGAGATAGCCAAAAACATTCAGTACTTC.

The chain employs TRBV5-1 and TRBJ2-6, with 7 nucleotides matching TRBD2. CDR1 SGHRS and CDR2 YFSETQ come from the germline V gene. The trim removed 1 base at V and 0 bases at J, leaving 4 bases unmatched. CDR3 size: 17 residues. The CDR3 DNA sequence: TGCGCCAGCAGCTTGCAAAGCGGGACCTCTGGGGCCAACGTCCTGACTTTC. It encodes CASSLQSGTSGANVLTF.

The gene calls are TRBV13 and TRBJ2-2; TRBD2 agrees at 9 bases. J was trimmed by 2 bases and V by 6 bases; bases with no gene match: 7. Germline CDR1 reads PRHDT; CDR2 reads FYEKMQ (reference sequence). The CDR3 length is 16 residues. The CDR3 DNA reads as TGTGCCAGCAGACACCCGGGGACTAGCAACACCGGGGAGCTGTTTTTT. This encodes CASRHPGTSNTGELFF.

The chain has TRBV7-2 and TRBJ1-1; D not resolved. The CDR3 covers 13 residues. CDR1 and CDR2 from the germline V gene are SGHTA and FQGNSA. Between the trimmed V and J ends, which lost 0 bases and 7 bases, there was a span of 9 bases. CDR3 residues: CASSLAMYIEAFF. CDR3 sequence (DNA): TGTGCCAGCAGCTTAGCTATGTATATTGAAGCTTTCTTT.

The CDR3 is CAILLATDTQYF. Written as DNA, the CDR3 is TGTGCCATCCTACTAGCGACAGATACGCAGTATTTT. The chain couples TRBV6-6 to TRBJ2-3; 7 nucleotides match TRBD2. The CDR3 is 12 residues long. CDR1 is MNHNY, CDR2 SVGAGI, per germline (reference sequence). The ends lost 10 bases at V and 3 bases at J; junction bases unmatched: 4.

The gene calls are TRBV6-5 and TRBJ1-2; D uncertain. The CDR3 loop spans 15 amino acids. V dropped 6 bases and J dropped 7 bases, with 21 bases sitting between them. CDR1 and CDR2 from the germline V gene are MNHEY and SVGAGI. CDR3 sequence: CASSPLLTRPAGYTF. CDR3 coding DNA: TGTGCCAGCAGCCCCCTCCTGACCCGGCCGGCTGGCTACACCTTC.

This chain connects TRBV15 to TRBJ2-2; either TRBD1 or TRBD2 may supply D (5 bases each). The CDR3 extends over 15 amino acids. With 0 bases removed from V and 3 bases from J, the gap between germline ends came to 8 bases. Germline V lookup: CDR1 LNHNV, CDR2 YYDKDF (reference sequence). For the CDR3, the DNA is TGTGCCACCAGCAGAGATCGAGGGGACACCGGGGAGCTGTTTTTT. This gives the protein CATSRDRGDTGELFF.

V and J are TRBV11-2 and TRBJ1-1; D might be TRBD1 (6 bases). Between the trimmed V and J ends, which lost 8 bases and 1 base, there was a span of 17 bases. The V gene's germline CDR1 is SGHAT and CDR2 FQNNGV. The CDR3 is 15 amino acids. This CDR3 reads CASRQVGRKNTEAFF. Here the CDR3 DNA reads TGTGCCAGCCGACAGGTGGGGCGTAAGAACACTGAAGCTTTCTTT.

The sample holds one count of this clone. V and J are TRBV4-1 and TRBJ1-2, with D hard to call. V lost 3 bases and J 3 bases, leaving 5 bases between the germline ends. The CDR3 spans 12 residues. Germline values: CDR1 MGHRA, CDR2 YSYEKL. CDR3 bases: TGCGCCAGCAGCCAGGTGGACTATGGCTACACCTTC. It codes for CASSQVDYGYTF.

The chain links TRBV5-4 to TRBJ2-1; TRBD2 matches at 9 bases. CDR1 is SGHNT and CDR2 is YYREEE in the germline V gene (reference sequence). The V and J ends lost 3 bases and 3 bases, in that order; junction bases with no gene match: 4. The CDR3 extends over 15 amino acids. CDR3 in DNA: TGTGCCAGCAGCTACAGCGGGGGGAGCTACAATGAGCAGTTCTTC. It specifies CASSYSGGSYNEQFF.